This T cell receptor beta chain was sequenced in a study of blood T cell repertoires in COVID-19. About the research overall: Sources were T cells, B-cell-depleted T cells, or PBMCs; the material itself was cDNA or gDNA.

Only in-frame clones appear in the TCRdb table, and some are missing; sequencing was by immunoSEQ multiplex PCR. The sample lists some 190,000 clones; around nine tenths were seen once. Germline values: CDR1 MNHEY, CDR2 SVGAGI. V dropped 2 bases and J dropped 4 bases, with 14 bases sitting between them. The CDR3 length is 15 residues. Sequencing was performed on peripheral blood. The V and J genes are TRBV6-5 and TRBJ2-5; TRBD1 might be the D (6 bases). The receptor was isolated from a human donor in a cohort sampled during active COVID-19. CDR3 in DNA: TGTGCCAGCAGTTACGGTAATACAGGGAGAGAGACCCAGTACTTC. It is translated as CASSYGNTGRETQYF.